This TCR beta chain appears in the sequencing data of a study of T cell repertoires in cytomegalovirus infection. Turning to the study itself: Well-studied HLA-B-restricted CMV epitopes were used in the study alongside recently identified HLA-C-restricted ones.

CDR3 length: 15 amino acids. V lost 6 bases and J lost 7; bases outside the gene matches: 7. Per germline, CDR1 SEHNR and CDR2 FQNEAQ (reference sequence). A word on this clonotype: What it recognizes is unknown.

TCRdb fed the reads into MiXCR, producing one record per CDR3 protein. The table records 28,000 or so distinct CDR3 sequences, approximately 18% of them present only once. The material sequenced was CD8+ T cells from cultured PBMCs, taken from culture after CMV antigen stimulation. This TCR derives from a human donor in good health (CMV status not recorded). Some clones in this sample may be carry-over from other donors' samples. This sequence joins TRBV7-9 and TRBJ2-2; 11 bases agree with TRBD2. The CDR3, as DNA: TGTGCCAGCAGTGATCCGGGACTAGCGGTCGGGGAGCTGTTTTTT. This encodes CASSDPGLAVGELFF.